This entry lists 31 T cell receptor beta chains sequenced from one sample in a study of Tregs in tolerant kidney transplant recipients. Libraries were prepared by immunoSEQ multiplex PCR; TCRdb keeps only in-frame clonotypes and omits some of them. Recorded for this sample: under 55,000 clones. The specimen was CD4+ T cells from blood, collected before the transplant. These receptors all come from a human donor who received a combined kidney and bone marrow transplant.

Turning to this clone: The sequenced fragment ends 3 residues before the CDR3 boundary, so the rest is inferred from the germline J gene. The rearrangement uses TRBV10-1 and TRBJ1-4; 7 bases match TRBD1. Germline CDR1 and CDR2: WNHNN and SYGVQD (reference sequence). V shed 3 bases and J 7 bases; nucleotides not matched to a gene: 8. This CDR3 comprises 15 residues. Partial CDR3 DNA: TGCGCCAGCAGTGAATTTGGGACAGAAACTGAAAAA. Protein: CASSEFGTETEK. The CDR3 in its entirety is CASSEFGTETEKLFF.

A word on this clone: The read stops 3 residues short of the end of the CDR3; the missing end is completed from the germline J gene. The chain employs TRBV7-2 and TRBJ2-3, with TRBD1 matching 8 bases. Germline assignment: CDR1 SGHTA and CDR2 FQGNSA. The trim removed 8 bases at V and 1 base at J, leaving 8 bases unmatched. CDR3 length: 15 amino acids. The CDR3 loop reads CASCGSGQGTDTQYF. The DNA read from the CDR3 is TGTGCCAGCTGTGGATCGGGACAGGGCACAGATACG.

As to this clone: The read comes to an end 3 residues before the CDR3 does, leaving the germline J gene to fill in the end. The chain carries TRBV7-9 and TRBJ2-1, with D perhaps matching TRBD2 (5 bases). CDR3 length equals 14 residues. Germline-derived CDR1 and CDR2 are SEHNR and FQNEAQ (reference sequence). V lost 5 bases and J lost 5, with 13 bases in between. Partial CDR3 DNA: TGTGCCAGCAGCCGTCTAGGAGCGGACAATGAG. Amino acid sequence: CASSRLGADNE. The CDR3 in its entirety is CASSRLGADNEQFF.

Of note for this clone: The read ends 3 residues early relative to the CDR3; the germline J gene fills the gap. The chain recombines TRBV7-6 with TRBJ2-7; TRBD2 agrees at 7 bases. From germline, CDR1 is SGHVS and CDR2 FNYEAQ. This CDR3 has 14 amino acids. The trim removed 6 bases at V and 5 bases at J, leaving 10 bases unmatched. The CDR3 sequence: CASSPWDGGNEQYF. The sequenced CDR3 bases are TGTGCCAGCAGTCCCTGGGACGGGGGGAACGAG.

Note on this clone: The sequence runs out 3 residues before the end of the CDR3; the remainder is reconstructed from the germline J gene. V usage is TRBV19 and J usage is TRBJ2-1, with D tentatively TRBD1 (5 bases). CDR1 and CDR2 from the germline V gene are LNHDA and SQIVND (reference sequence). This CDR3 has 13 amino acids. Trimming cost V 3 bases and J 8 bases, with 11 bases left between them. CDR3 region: CASSIAQGDEQFF. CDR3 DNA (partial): TGTGCCAGTAGTATCGCCCAGGGTGATGAG.

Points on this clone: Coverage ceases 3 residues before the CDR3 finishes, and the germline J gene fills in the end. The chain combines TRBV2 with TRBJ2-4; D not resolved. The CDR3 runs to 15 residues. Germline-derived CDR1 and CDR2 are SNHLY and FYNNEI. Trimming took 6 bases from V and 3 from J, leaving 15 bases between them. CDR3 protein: CASRSEVFGKNIQYF. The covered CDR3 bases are TGTGCCAGCAGGAGTGAGGTTTTTGGCAAAAACATT.

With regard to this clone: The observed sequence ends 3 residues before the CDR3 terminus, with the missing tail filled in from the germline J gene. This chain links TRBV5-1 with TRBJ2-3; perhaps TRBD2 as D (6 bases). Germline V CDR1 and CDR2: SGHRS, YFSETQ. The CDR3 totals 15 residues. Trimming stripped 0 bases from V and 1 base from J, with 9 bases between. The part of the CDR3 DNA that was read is TGCGCCAGCAGCTTGGTCTCGGGGGGCACAGATACG. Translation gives CASSLVSGGTDT. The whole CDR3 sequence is CASSLVSGGTDTQYF.

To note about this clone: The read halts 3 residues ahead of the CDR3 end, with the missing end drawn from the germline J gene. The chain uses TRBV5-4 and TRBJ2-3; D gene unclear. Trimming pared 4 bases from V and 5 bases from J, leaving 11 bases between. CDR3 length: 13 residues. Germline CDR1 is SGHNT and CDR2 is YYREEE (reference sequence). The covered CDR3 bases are TGTGCCAGCAGCGTCCCCGCGCAAGATACG. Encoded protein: CASSVPAQDT. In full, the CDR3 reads CASSVPAQDTQYF.

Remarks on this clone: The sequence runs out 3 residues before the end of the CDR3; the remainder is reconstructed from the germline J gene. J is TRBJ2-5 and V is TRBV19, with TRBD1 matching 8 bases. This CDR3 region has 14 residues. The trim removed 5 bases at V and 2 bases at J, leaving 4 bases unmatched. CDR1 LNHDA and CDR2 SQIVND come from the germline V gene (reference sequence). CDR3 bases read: TGTGCCAGTAGTCCTGGGGACAGGCAAGAGACC. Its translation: CASSPGDRQET. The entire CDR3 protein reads CASSPGDRQETQYF. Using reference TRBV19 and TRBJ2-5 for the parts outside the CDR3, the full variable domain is DGGITQSPKYLFRKEGQNVTLSCEQNLNHDAMYWYRQDPGQGLRLIYYSQIVNDFQKGDIAEGYSVSREKKESFPLTVTSAQKNPTAFYLCASSPGDRQETQYFGPGTRLLVL.

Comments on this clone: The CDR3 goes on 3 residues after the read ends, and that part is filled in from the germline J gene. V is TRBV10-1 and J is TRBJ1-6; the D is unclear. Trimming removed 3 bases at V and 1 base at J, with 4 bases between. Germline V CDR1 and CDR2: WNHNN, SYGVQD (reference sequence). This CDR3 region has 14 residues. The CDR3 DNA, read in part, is TGCGCCAGCAGTGACGGGTCCTATAATTCACCC. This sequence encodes CASSDGSYNSP. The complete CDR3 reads CASSDGSYNSPLHF.

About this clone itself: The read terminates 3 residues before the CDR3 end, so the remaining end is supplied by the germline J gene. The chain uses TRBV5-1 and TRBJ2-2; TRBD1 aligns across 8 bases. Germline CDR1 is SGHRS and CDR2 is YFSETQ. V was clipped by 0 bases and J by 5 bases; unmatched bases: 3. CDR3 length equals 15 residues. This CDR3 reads CASSLAGGGTGELFF. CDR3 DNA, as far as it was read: TGCGCCAGCAGCTTGGCAGGGGGCGGAACCGGGGAG.

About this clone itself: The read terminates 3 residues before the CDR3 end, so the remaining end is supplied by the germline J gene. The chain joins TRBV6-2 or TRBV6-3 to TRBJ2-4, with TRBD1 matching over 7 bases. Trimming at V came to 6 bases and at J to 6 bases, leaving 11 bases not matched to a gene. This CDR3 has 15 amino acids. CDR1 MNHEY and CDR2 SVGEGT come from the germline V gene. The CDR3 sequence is CASRSTGTVGNIQYF. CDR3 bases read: TGTGCCAGCAGGTCGACTGGGACAGTGGGAAACATT.

The CDR3 is CASSLALNTEAFF. The CDR3 bases that were read are TGCGCCAGCAGCTTGGCACTTAACACTGAA. The J gene is TRBJ1-1, the V gene TRBV5-1, with D uncertain. The CDR3 is cut off 3 residues early in the read; its end comes from the germline J gene. In germline, CDR1 is SGHRS, CDR2 YFSETQ. Trimming took off 0 bases at V and 2 bases at J, with 5 bases between the two ends. The CDR3 runs 13 residues. Complete variable domain (other parts from reference TRBV5-1 and TRBJ1-1): KAGVTQTPRYLIKTRGQQVTLSCSPISGHRSVSWYQQTPGQGLQFLFEYFSETQRNKGNFPGRFSGRQFSNSRSEMNVSTLELGDSALYLCASSLALNTEAFFGQGTRLTVV.

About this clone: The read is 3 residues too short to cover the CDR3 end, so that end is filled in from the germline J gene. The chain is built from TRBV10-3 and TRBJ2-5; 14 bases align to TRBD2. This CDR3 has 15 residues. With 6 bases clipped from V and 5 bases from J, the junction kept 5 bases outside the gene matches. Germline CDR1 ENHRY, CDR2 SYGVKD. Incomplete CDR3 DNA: TGTGCCATCAGCGGACTAGCGGGAGGTGGCGAGACC. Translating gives CAISGLAGGGET. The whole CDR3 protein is CAISGLAGGGETQYF.

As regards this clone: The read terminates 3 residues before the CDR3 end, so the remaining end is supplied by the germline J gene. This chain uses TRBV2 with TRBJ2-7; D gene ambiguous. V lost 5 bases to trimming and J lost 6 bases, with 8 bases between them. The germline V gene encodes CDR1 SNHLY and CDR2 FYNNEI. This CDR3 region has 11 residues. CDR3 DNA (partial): TGTGCCAGCAGTTACAGTGGCGAG. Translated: CASSYSGE. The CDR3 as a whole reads CASSYSGEQYF.

The CDR3 loop reads CASSLGARLAKNIQYF. CDR3 DNA, as far as it was read: TGCGCCAGCAGCTTGGGTGCCCGACTAGCCAAAAACATT. This chain links TRBV5-1 with TRBJ2-4; D is unresolved. The CDR3 end falls 3 residues outside the read, so it is completed with the germline J gene. There are 16 residues in the CDR3. Germline loops: CDR1 SGHRS, CDR2 YFSETQ. The germline V and J ends were trimmed by 0 bases and 0 bases, with 10 bases remaining between them.

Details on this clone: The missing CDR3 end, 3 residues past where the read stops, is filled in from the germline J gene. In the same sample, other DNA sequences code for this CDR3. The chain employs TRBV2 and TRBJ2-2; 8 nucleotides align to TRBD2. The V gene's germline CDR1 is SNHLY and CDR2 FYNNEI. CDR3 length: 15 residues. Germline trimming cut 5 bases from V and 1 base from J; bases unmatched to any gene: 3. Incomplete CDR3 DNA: TGTGCCAGCAGTCCTACTAGCGGGAACACCGGGGAG. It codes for CASSPTSGNTGE. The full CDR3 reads CASSPTSGNTGELFF.

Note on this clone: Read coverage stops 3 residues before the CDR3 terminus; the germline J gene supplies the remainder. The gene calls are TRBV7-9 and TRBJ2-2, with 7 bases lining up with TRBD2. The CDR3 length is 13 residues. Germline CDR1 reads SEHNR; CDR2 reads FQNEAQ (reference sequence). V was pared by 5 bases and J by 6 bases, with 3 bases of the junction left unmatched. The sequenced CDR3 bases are TGTGCCAGCAGCCCCGGACTAGCCGGGGAG. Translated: CASSPGLAGE. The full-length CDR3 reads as CASSPGLAGELFF.

CDR3 residues: CSESQLSVGYTF. The DNA read from the CDR3 is TGCAGCGAATCTCAACTCTCGGTTGGC. V is TRBV29-1 and J is TRBJ1-2; D not resolved. The CDR3 end lies 3 residues beyond the end of the read and is filled in from the germline J gene. V was shortened by 7 bases and J by 7 bases, with 16 bases between the two germline ends. From germline, CDR1 is SQVTM and CDR2 ANQGSEA. This CDR3 spans 12 amino acids.

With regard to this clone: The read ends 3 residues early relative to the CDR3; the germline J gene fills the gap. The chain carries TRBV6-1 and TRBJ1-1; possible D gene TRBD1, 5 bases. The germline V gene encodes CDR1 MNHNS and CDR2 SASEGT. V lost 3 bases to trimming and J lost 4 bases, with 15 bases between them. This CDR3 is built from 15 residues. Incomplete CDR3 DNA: TGTGCCAGCAGTGAGTTGACAGTGGTGGGCACTGAA. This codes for CASSELTVVGTE. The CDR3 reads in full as CASSELTVVGTEAFF.

The DNA read from the CDR3 is TGTGCCAGCAGCTTATCGGGGGACTCCTACGAG. It specifies CASSLSGDSYE. The whole CDR3 sequence is CASSLSGDSYEQYF. The V call is TRBV7-6, the J call TRBJ2-7, with D possibly being TRBD2 (6 bases). The CDR3 goes on 3 residues after the read ends, and that part is filled in from the germline J gene. The CDR3 sequence is 14 residues long. From germline, CDR1 is SGHVS and CDR2 FNYEAQ. The germline V and J ends were trimmed by 2 bases and 0 bases, with 8 bases remaining between them.

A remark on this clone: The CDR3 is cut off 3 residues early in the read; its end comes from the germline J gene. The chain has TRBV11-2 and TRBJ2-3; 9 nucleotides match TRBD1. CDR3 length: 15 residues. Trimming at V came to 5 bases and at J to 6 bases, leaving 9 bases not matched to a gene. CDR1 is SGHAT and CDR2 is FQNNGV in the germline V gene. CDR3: CASSPLGQGSDTQYF. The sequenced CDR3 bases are TGTGCCAGCAGCCCCCTGGGACAGGGCAGCGATACG. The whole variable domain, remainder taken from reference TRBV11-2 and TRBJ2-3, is EAGVAQSPRYKIIEKRQSVAFWCNPISGHATLYWYQQILGQGPKLLIQFQNNGVVDDSQLPKDRFSAERLKGVDSTLKIQPAKLEDSAVYLCASSPLGQGSDTQYFGPGTRLTVL.

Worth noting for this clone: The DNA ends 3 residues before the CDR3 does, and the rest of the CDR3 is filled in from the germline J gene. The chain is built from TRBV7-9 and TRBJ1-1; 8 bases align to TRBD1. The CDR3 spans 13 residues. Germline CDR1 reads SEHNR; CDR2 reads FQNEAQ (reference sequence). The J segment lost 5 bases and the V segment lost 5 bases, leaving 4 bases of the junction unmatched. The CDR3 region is CASSRQGSTEAFF. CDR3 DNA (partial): TGTGCCAGCAGCAGACAGGGGAGTACTGAA.

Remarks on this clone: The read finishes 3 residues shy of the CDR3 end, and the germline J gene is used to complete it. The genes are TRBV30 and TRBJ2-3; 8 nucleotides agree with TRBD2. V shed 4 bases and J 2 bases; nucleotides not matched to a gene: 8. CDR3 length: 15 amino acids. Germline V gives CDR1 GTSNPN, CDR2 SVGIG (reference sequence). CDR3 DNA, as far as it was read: TGTGCCTGGACTAGCGGGCCGCGCATCACAGATACG. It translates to CAWTSGPRITDT. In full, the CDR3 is CAWTSGPRITDTQYF.

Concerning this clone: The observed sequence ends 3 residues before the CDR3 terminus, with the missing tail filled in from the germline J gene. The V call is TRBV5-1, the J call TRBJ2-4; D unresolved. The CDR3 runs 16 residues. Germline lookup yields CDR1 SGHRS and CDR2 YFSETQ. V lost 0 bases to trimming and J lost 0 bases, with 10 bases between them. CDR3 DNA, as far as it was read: TGCGCCAGCAGCTTGGTACCTACTTTAGCCAAAAACATT. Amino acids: CASSLVPTLAKNI. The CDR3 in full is CASSLVPTLAKNIQYF. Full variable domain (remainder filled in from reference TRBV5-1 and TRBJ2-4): KAGVTQTPRYLIKTRGQQVTLSCSPISGHRSVSWYQQTPGQGLQFLFEYFSETQRNKGNFPGRFSGRQFSNSRSEMNVSTLELGDSALYLCASSLVPTLAKNIQYFGAGTRLSVL.

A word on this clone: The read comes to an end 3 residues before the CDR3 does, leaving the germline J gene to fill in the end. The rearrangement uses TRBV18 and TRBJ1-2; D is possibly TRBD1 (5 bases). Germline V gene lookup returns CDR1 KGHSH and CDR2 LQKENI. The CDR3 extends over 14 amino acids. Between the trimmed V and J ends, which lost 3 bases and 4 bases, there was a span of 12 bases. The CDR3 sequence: CASSPTVDSYGYTF. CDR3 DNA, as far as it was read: TGTGCCAGCTCACCGACCGTCGACAGCTATGGC.

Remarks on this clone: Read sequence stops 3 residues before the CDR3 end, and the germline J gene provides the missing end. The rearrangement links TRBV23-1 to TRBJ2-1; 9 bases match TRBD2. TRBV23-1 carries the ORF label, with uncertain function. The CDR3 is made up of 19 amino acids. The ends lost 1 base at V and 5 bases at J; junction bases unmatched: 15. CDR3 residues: CASSQWRSGGSLRHNEQFF. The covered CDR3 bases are TGCGCCAGCAGTCAATGGCGTAGCGGGGGCTCCCTGAGACACAATGAG.

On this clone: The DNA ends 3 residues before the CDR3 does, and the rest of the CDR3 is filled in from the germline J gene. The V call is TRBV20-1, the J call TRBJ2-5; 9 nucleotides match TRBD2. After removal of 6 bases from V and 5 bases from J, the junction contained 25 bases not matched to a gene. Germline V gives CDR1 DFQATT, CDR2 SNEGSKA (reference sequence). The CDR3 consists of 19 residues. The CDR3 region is CSAPPQASGVVYLRETQYF. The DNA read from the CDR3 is TGCAGTGCCCCCCCTCAGGCTAGCGGGGTAGTATATCTCAGGGAGACC.

The DNA read from the CDR3 is TGTGCCAGCAGCCCCCGACAGGCTGGAGGC. Translation: CASSPRQAGG. In full, the CDR3 reads CASSPRQAGGYTF. The chain couples TRBV14 to TRBJ1-2; the D gene is possibly TRBD1 (6 bases). From the germline J gene comes the end of the CDR3, since the read stops 3 residues before it. The CDR3 sequence is 13 residues long. Germline loops: CDR1 SGHDN, CDR2 FVKESK.

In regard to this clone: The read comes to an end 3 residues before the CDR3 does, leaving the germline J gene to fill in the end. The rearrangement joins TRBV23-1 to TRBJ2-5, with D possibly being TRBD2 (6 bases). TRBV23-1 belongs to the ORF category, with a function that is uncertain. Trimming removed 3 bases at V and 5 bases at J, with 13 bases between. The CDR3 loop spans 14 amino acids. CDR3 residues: CASSHGPSDETQYF. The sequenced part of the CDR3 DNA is TGCGCCAGCAGTCACGGGCCTAGCGACGAGACC.

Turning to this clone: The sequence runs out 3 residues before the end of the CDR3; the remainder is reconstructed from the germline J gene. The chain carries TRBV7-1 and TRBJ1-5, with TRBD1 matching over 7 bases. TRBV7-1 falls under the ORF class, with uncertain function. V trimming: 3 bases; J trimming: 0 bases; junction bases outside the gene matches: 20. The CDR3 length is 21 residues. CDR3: CASSSLPTHLDRRYSNQPQHF. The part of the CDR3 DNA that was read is TGTGCCAGCAGCTCCCTACCTACCCACTTGGACAGGAGATATAGCAATCAGCCC.